This is a list of T cell receptor beta chains from one sample in a study of blood T cell repertoires in COVID-19. The repertoire was sequenced with immunoSEQ multiplex PCR; TCRdb's copy has only in-frame clones and lacks some. The table shows about 81,000 clones, with about nine tenths occurring only once. Sequences were obtained from peripheral blood. Receptor source: a man in his 70s with active or convalescent COVID-19. CDR3s include the opening cysteine and the closing phenylalanine or tryptophan. A D gene is named only where the DNA matches it firmly. The size of a clone is reported for some rows only, either as once, few or many, or as a class for expanded clones.

d_call: -
j_call: TRBJ2-5
clone_size: -
v_call: TRBV7-9
cdr3_aa: CASSLRPVETQYF
cdr3_nt: TGTGCCAGCAGCCTCCGCCCGGTTGAGACCCAGTACTTC

d_call: -
j_call: TRBJ2-6
clone_size: -
v_call: TRBV29-1
cdr3_aa: CSVHSGANVLTF
cdr3_nt: TGCAGCGTCCACTCTGGGGCCAACGTCCTGACTTTC

d_call: TRBD1
j_call: TRBJ2-7
clone_size: -
v_call: TRBV19
cdr3_aa: CASSRDREGDSYEQYF
cdr3_nt: TGTGCCAGTAGCCGGGACAGGGAAGGGGATAGCTACGAGCAGTACTTC

d_call: -
j_call: TRBJ2-1
clone_size: -
v_call: TRBV11-2
cdr3_aa: CASSLGAGFSYNEQFF
cdr3_nt: TGTGCCAGCAGCTTAGGGGCTGGATTCTCCTACAATGAGCAGTTCTTC

d_call: TRBD2
j_call: TRBJ2-4
clone_size: -
v_call: TRBV28
cdr3_aa: CASSSPSGGVENIQYF
cdr3_nt: TGTGCCAGCAGCTCGCCCAGCGGGGGGGTCGAAAACATTCAGTACTTC

d_call: TRBD1
j_call: TRBJ1-2
clone_size: -
v_call: TRBV18
cdr3_aa: CASSPGGTDYGYTF
cdr3_nt: TGTGCCAGCTCACCAGGGGGGACAGACTATGGCTACACCTTC

d_call: -
j_call: TRBJ1-2
clone_size: -
v_call: TRBV27
cdr3_aa: CASSPNPGGGGYTF
cdr3_nt: TGTGCCAGCAGTCCCAACCCCGGAGGAGGCGGCTACACCTTC

d_call: -
j_call: TRBJ1-5
clone_size: -
v_call: TRBV6-5
cdr3_aa: CASRKGGAGNQPQHF
cdr3_nt: TGTGCCAGCAGGAAAGGGGGGGCAGGCAATCAGCCCCAGCATTTT

d_call: -
j_call: TRBJ2-1
clone_size: -
v_call: TRBV2
cdr3_aa: CASRRPGNEQFF
cdr3_nt: TGTGCCAGCCGTCGGCCGGGCAATGAGCAGTTCTTC

d_call: -
j_call: TRBJ1-2
clone_size: many
v_call: TRBV4-1
cdr3_aa: CASSQDSTGSYGYTF
cdr3_nt: TGCGCCAGCAGCCAAGATTCGACAGGCTCCTATGGCTACACCTTC

d_call: TRBD1
j_call: TRBJ1-2
clone_size: once
v_call: TRBV7-9
cdr3_aa: CASSSMGQGISGYTF
cdr3_nt: TGTGCCAGCAGCTCTATGGGACAGGGGATCTCTGGCTACACCTTC

d_call: TRBD1
j_call: TRBJ2-3
clone_size: -
v_call: TRBV7-2
cdr3_aa: CASSLQGATDTQYF
cdr3_nt: TGTGCCAGCAGCTTGCAGGGGGCCACAGATACGCAGTATTTT

d_call: -
j_call: TRBJ2-1
clone_size: -
v_call: TRBV6-5
cdr3_aa: CASSYSHYNEQFF
cdr3_nt: TGTGCCAGCAGTTACTCACACTACAATGAGCAGTTCTTC

d_call: TRBD2
j_call: TRBJ2-2
clone_size: -
v_call: TRBV3-1/TRBV3-2
cdr3_aa: CASSQGERGPTGELFF
cdr3_nt: TGTGCCAGCAGCCAAGGCGAGCGGGGGCCAACCGGGGAGCTGTTTTTT

d_call: TRBD2
j_call: TRBJ2-7
clone_size: -
v_call: TRBV7-9
cdr3_aa: CASSLVAGEYYEQYF
cdr3_nt: TGTGCCAGCAGCTTAGTAGCGGGGGAGTACTACGAGCAGTACTTC

d_call: -
j_call: TRBJ1-4
clone_size: few
v_call: TRBV12-2
cdr3_aa: CASRPITGTGVETTNEKLFF
cdr3_nt: TGTGCAAGTCGTCCTATTACCGGGACAGGGGTAGAGACAACTAATGAAAAACTGTTTTTT

d_call: -
j_call: TRBJ1-1
clone_size: -
v_call: TRBV6-2/TRBV6-3
cdr3_aa: CASSPWGGNTEAFF
cdr3_nt: TGTGCCAGCAGTCCGTGGGGGGGGAACACTGAAGCTTTCTTT

d_call: TRBD1
j_call: TRBJ1-1
clone_size: once
v_call: TRBV5-1
cdr3_aa: CASSEQGTNTEAFF
cdr3_nt: TGCGCCAGCAGCGAACAGGGGACGAACACTGAAGCTTTCTTT

d_call: -
j_call: TRBJ1-2
clone_size: -
v_call: TRBV5-6
cdr3_aa: CASSLGAGQRGYGYTF
cdr3_nt: TGTGCCAGCAGCTTGGGGGCAGGGCAGCGAGGCTATGGCTACACCTTC

d_call: -
j_call: TRBJ2-5
clone_size: -
v_call: TRBV7-2
cdr3_aa: CASSYQRGQETQYF
cdr3_nt: TGTGCCAGCAGCTACCAAAGGGGCCAAGAGACCCAGTACTTC

d_call: -
j_call: TRBJ1-2
clone_size: -
v_call: TRBV7-8
cdr3_aa: CASSLAPGGGYTF
cdr3_nt: TGTGCCAGCAGCTTAGCGCCGGGGGGAGGCTACACCTTC

d_call: TRBD2
j_call: TRBJ2-1
clone_size: -
v_call: TRBV10-1
cdr3_aa: CASSESAGVNNEQFF
cdr3_nt: TGCGCCAGCAGTGAATCGGCGGGGGTTAACAATGAGCAGTTCTTC

d_call: -
j_call: TRBJ1-4
clone_size: -
v_call: TRBV18
cdr3_aa: CASSRSRGYDEKLFF
cdr3_nt: TGTGCCAGCTCACGCTCAAGGGGGTATGATGAAAAACTGTTTTTT

d_call: -
j_call: TRBJ1-1
clone_size: -
v_call: TRBV5-8
cdr3_aa: CASSFDRTTEAFF
cdr3_nt: TGTGCCAGCAGCTTCGACAGAACCACTGAAGCTTTCTTT